Listed below are T cell receptor beta chains from one sample, sequenced in a study of cytomegalovirus exposure and HLA in healthy donors. The repertoire was sequenced with immunoSEQ multiplex PCR; TCRdb's copy has only in-frame clones and lacks some. Altogether roughly 99,000 clones are present, around four fifths being singletons, with the ten largest covering 7.8%. Sequencing used PBMCs. The receptors derive from a man aged 30 to 45 in good health and CMV-seronegative. The CDR3 runs from the conserved cysteine through the conserved F or W. D genes are given only for firm matches. Size is stated for part of the rows, as once, few or many counts, or as a class when the clone is expanded.

15 | TRBJ2-1 | . | TRBV10-3 | . | TGTGCCACATCTAATTATGGAGTGTCCTACAATGAGCAGTTCTTC | CATSNYGVSYNEQFF
17 | TRBJ2-3 | TRBD1 | TRBV29-1 | . | TGCAGCGTTGAGAACGGTCGGGACAGGGGGACGCCAGATACGCAGTATTTT | CSVENGRDRGTPDTQYF
12 | TRBJ2-7 | . | TRBV29-1 | . | TGCAGCACCCGGACGGACTCCTACGAGCAGTACTTC | CSTRTDSYEQYF
15 | TRBJ1-4 | . | TRBV4-1 | . | TGCGCCAGCAGCCAAGGAAGGGGCGGCAATGAAAAACTGTTTTTT | CASSQGRGGNEKLFF
15 | TRBJ1-2 | TRBD1 | TRBV18 | few | TGTGCCAGCTCACCACCGGGACAGACTAACTATGGCTACACCTTC | CASSPPGQTNYGYTF
13 | TRBJ1-2 | . | TRBV28 | once | TGTGCCAGCAGTAACAGCGGAAACTATGGCTACACCTTC | CASSNSGNYGYTF
14 | TRBJ1-2 | . | TRBV5-1 | . | TGCGCCAGCAGAGAGTCAGGGGACAACTATGGCTACACCTTC | CASRESGDNYGYTF
13 | TRBJ1-1 | . | TRBV19 | once | TGTGCCAGTAGTATAGTAGCAAGGACTGAAGCTTTCTTT | CASSIVARTEAFF
11 | TRBJ2-7 | . | TRBV28 | . | TGTGCCACTGCGGGACGGTACGAGCAGTACTTC | CATAGRYEQYF
15 | TRBJ2-3 | . | TRBV30 | . | TGTGCCTGGAGTGTCCTAGGGGTAGGCACAGATACGCAGTATTTT | CAWSVLGVGTDTQYF
16 | TRBJ2-1 | TRBD2 | TRBV12-5 | . | TGTGCTAGTGGTTTAGGGCTAGCGGCCTCCTACAATGAGCAGTTCTTC | CASGLGLAASYNEQFF
15 | TRBJ2-1 | TRBD2 | TRBV5-1 | . | TGCGCCAGCAGCCAGGGACTAGCGGGTTCCAATGAGCAGTTCTTC | CASSQGLAGSNEQFF
14 | TRBJ1-2 | TRBD1 | TRBV5-1 | . | TGCGCCAGCAGCCAAGGAACACAGGGGCATGGCTACACCTTC | CASSQGTQGHGYTF
15 | TRBJ2-2 | TRBD2 | TRBV7-9 | . | TGTGCCAGCACCCCAGGTGGCGGGGGCACCGGGGAGCTGTTTTTT | CASTPGGGGTGELFF
14 | TRBJ2-7 | . | TRBV6-5 | . | TGTGCCAGCAGTTCCCGGGGGAGCTCCTACGAGCAGTACTTC | CASSSRGSSYEQYF
17 | TRBJ2-3 | TRBD1 | TRBV7-9 | . | TGTGCCAGCAGCCCCCGCTCCGCCAGGGGGCCGACAGATACGCAGTATTTT | CASSPRSARGPTDTQYF
15 | TRBJ2-3 | TRBD2 | TRBV7-2 | . | TGTGCCAGCAGCGGAAGCGGGAGCAGTGCAGATACGCAGTATTTT | CASSGSGSSADTQYF
16 | TRBJ1-5 | TRBD1 | TRBV28 | . | TGTGCCAGCAGACCAGAGGGACAGGGGGCGGATCAGCCCCAGCATTTT | CASRPEGQGADQPQHF
14 | TRBJ1-2 | TRBD1 | TRBV5-1 | . | TGCGCCAGCAGCTTGGACAGGGGGGACTATGGCTACACCTTC | CASSLDRGDYGYTF
15 | TRBJ1-1 | TRBD1 | TRBV5-6 | . | TGTGCCAGCAGCCGCCTTGCGACAGGGCACACTGAAGCTTTCTTT | CASSRLATGHTEAFF
14 | TRBJ2-5 | . | TRBV5-1 | . | TGCGCCAGCAGCCCAGGGACGGAGGGGGAGACCCAGTACTTC | CASSPGTEGETQYF
15 | TRBJ2-5 | . | TRBV7-2 | . | TGTGCCAGCAGCTTACGGCAGGGGTTGGGGGAGACCCAGTACTTC | CASSLRQGLGETQYF
13 | TRBJ1-2 | TRBD1 | TRBV28 | . | TGTGCCAGCAGGCCGGGACAGGGTCCTGGCTACACCTTC | CASRPGQGPGYTF
16 | TRBJ2-3 | . | TRBV5-1 | . | TGCGCCAGCAGCCCCCTGGCTGGCGGAAACACAGATACGCAGTATTTT | CASSPLAGGNTDTQYF
17 | TRBJ2-3 | TRBD2 | TRBV18 | . | TGTGCCAGCTCACCGGGGACTAGCGGGAGTTTCACAGATACGCAGTATTTT | CASSPGTSGSFTDTQYF
16 | TRBJ1-4 | . | TRBV4-1 | . | TGCGCCAGCAGCCCTCTGGGGAGCCAGGCAGGCGAAAAACTGTTTTTT | CASSPLGSQAGEKLFF
15 | TRBJ1-1 | TRBD1 | TRBV6-5 | . | TGTGCCACCCTGAAGGGGGCCAGTGGAAACACTGAAGCTTTCTTT | CATLKGASGNTEAFF
13 | TRBJ2-7 | TRBD1 | TRBV10-3 | . | TGTGCCATCAGTACAGGGGGCCTCTACGAGCAGTACTTC | CAISTGGLYEQYF
15 | TRBJ2-1 | . | TRBV5-4 | . | TGTGCCAGCAGCCTTGACACATCCCCTGGCAATGAGCAGTTCTTC | CASSLDTSPGNEQFF
13 | TRBJ2-3 | . | TRBV7-3 | . | TGTGCCAGCAGCTTAATCGTCACAGATACGCAGTATTTT | CASSLIVTDTQYF
12 | TRBJ2-5 | TRBD2 | TRBV15 | once | TGTGCCACCGGGAGGGGAAGAGAGACCCAGTACTTC | CATGRGRETQYF
14 | TRBJ2-7 | TRBD2 | TRBV2 | . | TGTGCCAGCAGTGTTCCTAGCGGGAGAAGCGAGCAGTACTTC | CASSVPSGRSEQYF
15 | TRBJ2-3 | TRBD2 | TRBV19 | once | TGTGCCAGTAGTACTAGCGGGAGCGGTCAAGATACGCAGTATTTT | CASSTSGSGQDTQYF
15 | TRBJ2-3 | TRBD2 | TRBV5-4 | . | TGTGCCAGCGGGTGGACTAGCGGGGGAGCAGATACGCAGTATTTT | CASGWTSGGADTQYF
17 | TRBJ2-5 | . | TRBV5-6 | . | TGTGCCAGCAGCTTGGGTCCATCAAACACAGGTCAAGAGACCCAGTACTTC | CASSLGPSNTGQETQYF
16 | TRBJ1-3 | TRBD1 | TRBV28 | . | TGTGCCAGCAGCACCGAAAACAGGGGCTCTGGAAACACCATATATTTT | CASSTENRGSGNTIYF
15 | TRBJ1-1 | TRBD1 | TRBV6-5 | . | TGTGCCAGCAGCCATGGGGACAGGGAGAACACTGAAGCTTTCTTT | CASSHGDRENTEAFF
21 | TRBJ2-3 | TRBD2 | TRBV5-1 | few | TGCGCCAGCAGCCGCCGCGTACCGGGACTAGCGGGAGTCCATAGCACAGATACGCAGTATTTT | CASSRRVPGLAGVHSTDTQYF
15 | TRBJ2-2 | TRBD1 | TRBV2 | few | TGTGCCAGCAGCGGGACAGGGGGCTTATCCGGGGAGCTGTTTTTT | CASSGTGGLSGELFF
14 | TRBJ2-3 | . | TRBV7-3 | . | TGTGCCAGCAGCTTAGACAGGTTAACAGATACGCAGTATTTT | CASSLDRLTDTQYF
16 | TRBJ2-7 | . | TRBV2 | few | TGTGCCAGCAGTGAAGCCTGGACTGGGCGATTATCCGAGCAGTACTTC | CASSEAWTGRLSEQYF
13 | TRBJ1-5 | TRBD1 | TRBV30 | . | TGTGCCTGGAGTGAGGGGGCACGGCAGCCCCAGCATTTT | CAWSEGARQPQHF
14 | TRBJ2-7 | . | TRBV7-2 | . | TGTGCCAGCAGCTTAGCTGCGAGCTCCTACGAGCAGTACTTC | CASSLAASSYEQYF
12 | TRBJ1-4 | TRBD1 | TRBV9 | . | TGTGCCAGCAGCGAGACAGGGGAAAAACTGTTTTTT | CASSETGEKLFF
14 | TRBJ2-7 | . | TRBV2 | . | TGTGCCTCAGGGGTAGCATATGAAAACTACGAGCAGTACTTC | CASGVAYENYEQYF
16 | TRBJ1-2 | TRBD1 | TRBV25-1 | few | TGTGCCAGCAGTCCCCCGGCAATCCAGGGGGCCGATGGCTACACCTTC | CASSPPAIQGADGYTF
13 | TRBJ1-5 | . | TRBV29-1 | . | TGCAGCGTTGGACAGGATAGCAATCAGCCCCAGCATTTT | CSVGQDSNQPQHF
15 | TRBJ1-5 | . | TRBV15 | few | TGTGCCACCAGCAGATACCTACAGGGCGGGCAGCCCCAGCATTTT | CATSRYLQGGQPQHF
15 | TRBJ1-6 | . | TRBV11-2 | . | TGTGCCAGCAGCGGTCGACAGGTCTATAATTCACCCCTCCACTTT | CASSGRQVYNSPLHF
15 | TRBJ2-5 | TRBD2 | TRBV6-1 | . | TGTGCCAGCAGCGAACCGGGACTAGCTTCGGGGGAGCAGTACTTC | CASSEPGLASGEQYF
18 | TRBJ1-2 | . | TRBV7-9 | . | TGTGCCAGCAGCTTAGAGGAGGGGTTTTATCAGGCTAACTATGGCTACACCTTC | CASSLEEGFYQANYGYTF
16 | TRBJ2-7 | . | TRBV11-2 | . | TGTGCCAGCAGCTTAGACCCCTGGGGCAGGGCCTACGAGCAGTACTTC | CASSLDPWGRAYEQYF